This T cell receptor beta chain was recorded in a study of cytomegalovirus exposure and HLA in healthy donors. PCR used 60 Vbeta primers and 13 Jbeta primers. Method: immunoSEQ multiplex PCR; TCRdb's copy keeps in-frame clones and lacks some. Here the sample spans around 110,000 clones, around 81% being singletons. CDR1 and CDR2 from the germline V gene are SGHNT and YYREEE (reference sequence). CDR3 length equals 14 residues. The J segment lost 3 bases and the V segment lost 2 bases, leaving 3 bases of the junction unmatched. Sequencing input: PBMCs. The J gene is TRBJ2-5, the V gene TRBV5-4, with 8 bases fitting TRBD2. This sequence originates from a woman in her twenties or thirties in good health and CMV-seronegative. The CDR3 DNA sequence: TGTGCCAGCAGCTTTTCACTAGCGGAAGAGACCCAGTACTTC. Translation: CASSFSLAEETQYF.